This TCR beta chain was identified in a study of blood T cell repertoires in COVID-19. The wider study: Specimens from acute and convalescent COVID-19 originated in the United States, Italy and Spain. Nucleic acid was either cDNA or gDNA, and it came from T cells, B-cell-depleted T cells, or PBMCs.

The method was immunoSEQ multiplex PCR; TCRdb's version includes in-frame clones alone and lacks a portion of them. The sample comprises under 350,000 clones, 80% to 90% of which are singletons, and around 4.5% rests with the top ten. The CDR3 is 15 residues long. Germline V CDR1 and CDR2: MNHEY, SVGEGT. Trimming took 0 bases from V and 5 from J, leaving 13 bases between them. The clonotype originates from a woman aged 40 to 50 with acute COVID-19. The sequenced material came from PBMCs or T cells enriched from blood (not recorded which). The chain couples TRBV6-2 or TRBV6-3 to TRBJ1-1; TRBD1 might be the D (5 bases). The CDR3 DNA is TGTGCCAGCAGTTACTCATTAGGGGCGGGGACTGAAGCTTTCTTT. Translation: CASSYSLGAGTEAFF.